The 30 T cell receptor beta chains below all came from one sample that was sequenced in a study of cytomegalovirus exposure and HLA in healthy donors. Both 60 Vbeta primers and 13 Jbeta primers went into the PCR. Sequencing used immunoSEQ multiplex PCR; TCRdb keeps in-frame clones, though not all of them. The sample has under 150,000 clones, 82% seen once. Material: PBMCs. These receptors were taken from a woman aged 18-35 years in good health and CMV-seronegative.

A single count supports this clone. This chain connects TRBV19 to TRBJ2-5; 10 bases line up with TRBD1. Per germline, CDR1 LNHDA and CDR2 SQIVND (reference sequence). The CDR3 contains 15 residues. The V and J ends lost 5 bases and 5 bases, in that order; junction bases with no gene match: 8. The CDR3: CASSLGSDRGETQYF. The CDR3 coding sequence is TGTGCCAGTAGTCTAGGGTCGGACAGGGGGGAGACCCAGTACTTC.

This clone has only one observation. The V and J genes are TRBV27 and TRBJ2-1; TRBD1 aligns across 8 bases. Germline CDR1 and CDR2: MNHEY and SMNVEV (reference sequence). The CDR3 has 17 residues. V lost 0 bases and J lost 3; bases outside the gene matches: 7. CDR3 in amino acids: CASSLSRGLHGYNEQFF. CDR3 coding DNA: TGTGCCAGCAGTTTATCCAGGGGGCTGCATGGCTACAATGAGCAGTTCTTC.

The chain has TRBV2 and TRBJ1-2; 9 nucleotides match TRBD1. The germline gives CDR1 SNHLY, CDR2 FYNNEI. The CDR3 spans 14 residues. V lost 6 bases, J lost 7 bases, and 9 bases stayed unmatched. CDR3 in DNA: TGTGCCAGCAGCGTCGACAGGGGGAGAGGTGGCTACACCTTC. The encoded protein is CASSVDRGRGGYTF. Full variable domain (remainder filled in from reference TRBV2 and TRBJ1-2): EPEVTQTPSHQVTQMGQEVILRCVPISNHLYFYWYRQILGQKVEFLVSFYNNEISEKSEIFDDQFSVERPDGSNFTLKIRSTKLEDSAMYFCASSVDRGRGGYTFGSGTRLTVV.

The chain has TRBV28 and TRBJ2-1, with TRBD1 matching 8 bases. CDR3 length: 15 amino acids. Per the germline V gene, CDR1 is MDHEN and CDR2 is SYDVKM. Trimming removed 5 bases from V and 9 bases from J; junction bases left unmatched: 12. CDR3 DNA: TGTGCCAGCAGTCGGACAGGGCTTGGGGAAAGTGAGCAGTTCTTC. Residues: CASSRTGLGESEQFF.

CDR3 bases: TGTGCCTGGAGTGTGCAGGGGGATCAGCCCCAGCATTTT. Encoded protein: CAWSVQGDQPQHF. The chain has TRBV30 and TRBJ1-5; 7 bases fit TRBD1. Germline V gene sequence: CDR1 GTSNPN, CDR2 SVGIG (reference sequence). CDR3 length equals 13 residues. The V and J ends lost 0 bases and 5 bases, in that order; junction bases with no gene match: 1.

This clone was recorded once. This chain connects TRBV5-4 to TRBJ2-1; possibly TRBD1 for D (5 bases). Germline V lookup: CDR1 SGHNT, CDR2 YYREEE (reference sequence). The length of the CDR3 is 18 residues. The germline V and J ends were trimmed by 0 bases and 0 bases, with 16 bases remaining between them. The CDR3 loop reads CASSLDLGRRSSYNEQFF. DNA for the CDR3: TGTGCCAGCAGCTTGGACTTGGGGCGTCGTAGCTCCTACAATGAGCAGTTCTTC.

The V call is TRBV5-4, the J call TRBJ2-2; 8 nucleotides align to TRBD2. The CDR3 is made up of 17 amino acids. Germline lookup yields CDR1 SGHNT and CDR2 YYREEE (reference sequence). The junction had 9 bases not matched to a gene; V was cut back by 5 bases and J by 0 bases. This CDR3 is CASSSRVSGANTGELFF. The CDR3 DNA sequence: TGTGCCAGCAGTAGCCGGGTTAGCGGGGCGAACACCGGGGAGCTGTTTTTT.

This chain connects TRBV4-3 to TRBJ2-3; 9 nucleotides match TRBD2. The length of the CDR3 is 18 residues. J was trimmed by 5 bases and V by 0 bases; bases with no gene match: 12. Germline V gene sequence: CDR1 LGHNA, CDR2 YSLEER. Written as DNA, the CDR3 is TGCGCCAGCAGCCAAGACCCCTCCCTAGCGGGGTCTCGAGATACGCAGTATTTT. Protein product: CASSQDPSLAGSRDTQYF.

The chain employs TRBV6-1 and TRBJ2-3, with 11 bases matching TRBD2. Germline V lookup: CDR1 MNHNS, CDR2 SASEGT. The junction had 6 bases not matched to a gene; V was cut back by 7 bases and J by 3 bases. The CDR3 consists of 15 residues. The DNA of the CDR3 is TGTGCCAGCACAAGGGTAGCGGGAGGGACAGATACGCAGTATTTT. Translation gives CASTRVAGGTDTQYF.

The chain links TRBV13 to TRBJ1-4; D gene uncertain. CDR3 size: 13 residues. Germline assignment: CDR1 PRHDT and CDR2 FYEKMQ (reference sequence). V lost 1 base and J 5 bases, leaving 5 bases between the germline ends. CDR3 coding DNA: TGTGCCAGCAGCTTAGAACGGAATGAAAAACTGTTTTTT. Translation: CASSLERNEKLFF. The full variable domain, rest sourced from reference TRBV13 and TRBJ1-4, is AAGVIQSPRHLIKEKRETATLKCYPIPRHDTVYWYQQGPGQDPQFLISFYEKMQSDKGSIPDRFSAQQFSDYHSELNMSSLELGDSALYFCASSLERNEKLFFGSGTQLSVL.

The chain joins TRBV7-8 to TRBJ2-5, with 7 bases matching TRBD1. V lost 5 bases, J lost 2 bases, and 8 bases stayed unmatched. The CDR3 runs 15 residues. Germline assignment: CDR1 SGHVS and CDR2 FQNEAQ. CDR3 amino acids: CASSKQGLGQETQYF. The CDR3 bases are TGTGCCAGCAGCAAACAGGGGTTGGGACAAGAGACCCAGTACTTC. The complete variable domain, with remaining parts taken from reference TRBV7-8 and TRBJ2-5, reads GAGVSQSPRYKVAKRGQDVALRCDPISGHVSLFWYQQALGQGPEFLTYFQNEAQLDKSGLPSDRFFAERPEGSVSTLKIQRTQQEDSAVYLCASSKQGLGQETQYFGPGTRLLVL.

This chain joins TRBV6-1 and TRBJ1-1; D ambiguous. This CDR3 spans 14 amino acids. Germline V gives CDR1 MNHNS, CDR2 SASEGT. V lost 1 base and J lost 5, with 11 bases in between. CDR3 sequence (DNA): TGTGCCAGCAGTGAAGTGGAAGGAGGGACTGAAGCTTTCTTT. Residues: CASSEVEGGTEAFF.

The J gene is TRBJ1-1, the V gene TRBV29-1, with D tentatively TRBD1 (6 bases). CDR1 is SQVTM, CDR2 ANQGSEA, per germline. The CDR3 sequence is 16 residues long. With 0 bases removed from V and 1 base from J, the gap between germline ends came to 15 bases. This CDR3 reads CSVEELGGPENTEAFF. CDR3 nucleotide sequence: TGCAGCGTTGAAGAATTGGGGGGGCCAGAGAACACTGAAGCTTTCTTT.

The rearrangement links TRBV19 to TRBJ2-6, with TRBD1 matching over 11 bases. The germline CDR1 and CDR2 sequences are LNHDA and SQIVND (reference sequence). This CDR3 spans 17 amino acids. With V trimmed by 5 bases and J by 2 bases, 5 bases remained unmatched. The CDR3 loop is CASSLGQGAAGANVLTF. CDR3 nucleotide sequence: TGTGCCAGTAGTCTTGGACAGGGGGCTGCTGGGGCCAACGTCCTGACTTTC.

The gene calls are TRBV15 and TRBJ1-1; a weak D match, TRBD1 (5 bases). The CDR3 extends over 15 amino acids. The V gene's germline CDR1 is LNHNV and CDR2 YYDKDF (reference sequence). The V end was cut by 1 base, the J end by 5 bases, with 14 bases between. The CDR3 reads CATSRGGVLGTEAFF. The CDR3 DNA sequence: TGTGCCACCAGCAGAGGGGGGGTACTTGGGACTGAAGCTTTCTTT.

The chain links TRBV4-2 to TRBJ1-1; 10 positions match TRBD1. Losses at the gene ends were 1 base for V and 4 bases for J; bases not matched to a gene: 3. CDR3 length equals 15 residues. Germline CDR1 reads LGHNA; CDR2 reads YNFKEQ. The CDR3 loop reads CASSQATGGVTEAFF. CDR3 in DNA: TGTGCCAGCAGCCAAGCGACAGGGGGCGTCACTGAAGCTTTCTTT.

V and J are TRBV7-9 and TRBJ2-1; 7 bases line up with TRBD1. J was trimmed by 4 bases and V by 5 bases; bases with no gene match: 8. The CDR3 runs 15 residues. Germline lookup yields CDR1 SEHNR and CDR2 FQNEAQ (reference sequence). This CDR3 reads CASSPGWDSYNEQFF. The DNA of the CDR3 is TGTGCCAGCAGCCCGGGGTGGGACAGTTACAATGAGCAGTTCTTC.

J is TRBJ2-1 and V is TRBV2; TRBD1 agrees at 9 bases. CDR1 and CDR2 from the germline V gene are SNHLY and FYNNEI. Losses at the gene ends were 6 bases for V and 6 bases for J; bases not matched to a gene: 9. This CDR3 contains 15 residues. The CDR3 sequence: CASRLQGARLNEQFF. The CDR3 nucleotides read TGTGCCAGCAGACTACAGGGGGCGAGACTCAATGAGCAGTTCTTC.

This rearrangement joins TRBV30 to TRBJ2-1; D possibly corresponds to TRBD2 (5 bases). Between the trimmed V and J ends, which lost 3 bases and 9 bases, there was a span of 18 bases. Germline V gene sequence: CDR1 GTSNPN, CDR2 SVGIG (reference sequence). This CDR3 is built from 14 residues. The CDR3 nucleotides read TGTGCCTGGAGGCCCCTCGGGATGCGAGGTGAGCAGTTCTTC. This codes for CAWRPLGMRGEQFF.

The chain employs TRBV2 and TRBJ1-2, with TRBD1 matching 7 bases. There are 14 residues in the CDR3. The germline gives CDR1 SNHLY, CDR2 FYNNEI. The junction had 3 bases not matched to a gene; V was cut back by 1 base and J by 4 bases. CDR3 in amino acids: CASSEGGQLYGYTF. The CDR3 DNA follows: TGTGCCAGCAGTGAAGGGGGACAGCTCTATGGCTACACCTTC.

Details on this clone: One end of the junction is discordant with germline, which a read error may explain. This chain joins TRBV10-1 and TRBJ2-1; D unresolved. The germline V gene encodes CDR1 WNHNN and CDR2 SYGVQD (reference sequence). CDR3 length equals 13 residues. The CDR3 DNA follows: TGCGCCAGCAGTGAGTCAACTCCCAATGGGCAGTTCTTC. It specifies CASSESTPNGQFF.

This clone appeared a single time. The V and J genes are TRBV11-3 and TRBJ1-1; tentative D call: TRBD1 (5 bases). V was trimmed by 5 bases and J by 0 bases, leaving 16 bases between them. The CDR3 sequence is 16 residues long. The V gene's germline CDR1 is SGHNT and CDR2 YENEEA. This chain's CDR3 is CASSERQGLLNTEAFF. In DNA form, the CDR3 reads TGTGCCAGCAGCGAACGGCAGGGACTACTGAACACTGAAGCTTTCTTT.

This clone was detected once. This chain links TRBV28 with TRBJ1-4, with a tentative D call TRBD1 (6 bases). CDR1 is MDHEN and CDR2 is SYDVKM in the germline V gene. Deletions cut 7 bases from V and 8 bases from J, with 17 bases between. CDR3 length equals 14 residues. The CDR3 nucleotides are TGTGCCAGCACCCTACCAGGGGCGCGGGAAAAACTGTTTTTT. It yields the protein CASTLPGAREKLFF.

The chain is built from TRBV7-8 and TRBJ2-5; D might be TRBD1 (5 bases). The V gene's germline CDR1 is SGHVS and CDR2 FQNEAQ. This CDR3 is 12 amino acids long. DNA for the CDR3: TGTGCTTCAGGGTCTCGGAAAGAGACCCAGTACTTC. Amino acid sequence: CASGSRKETQYF.

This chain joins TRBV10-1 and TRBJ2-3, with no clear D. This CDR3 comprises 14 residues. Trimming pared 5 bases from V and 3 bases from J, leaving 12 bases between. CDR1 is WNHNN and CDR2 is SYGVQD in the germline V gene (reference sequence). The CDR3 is CASSQTEITDTQYF. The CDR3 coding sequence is TGCGCCAGCAGTCAGACTGAAATTACAGATACGCAGTATTTT.

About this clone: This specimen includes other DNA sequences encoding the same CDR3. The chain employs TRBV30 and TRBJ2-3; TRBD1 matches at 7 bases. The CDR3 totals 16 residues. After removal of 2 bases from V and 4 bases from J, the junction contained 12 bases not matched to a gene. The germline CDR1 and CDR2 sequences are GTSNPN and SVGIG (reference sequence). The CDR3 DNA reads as TGTGCCTGGAGTCCCGTGACAGGGTTCTTTTCAGATACGCAGTATTTT. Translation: CAWSPVTGFFSDTQYF.

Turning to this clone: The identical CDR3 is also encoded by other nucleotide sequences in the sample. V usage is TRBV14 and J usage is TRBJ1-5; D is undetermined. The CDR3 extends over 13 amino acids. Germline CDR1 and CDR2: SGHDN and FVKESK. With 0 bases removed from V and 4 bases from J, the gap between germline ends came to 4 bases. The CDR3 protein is CASSQDLNQPQHF. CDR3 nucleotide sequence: TGTGCCAGCAGCCAAGATCTGAATCAGCCCCAGCATTTT.

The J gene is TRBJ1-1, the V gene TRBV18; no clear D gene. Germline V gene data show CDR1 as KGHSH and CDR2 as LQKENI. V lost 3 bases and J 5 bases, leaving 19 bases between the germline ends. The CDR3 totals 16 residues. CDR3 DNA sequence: TGTGCCAGCTCACCCCCGTTGGCAGGCACGGGAACTGAAGCTTTCTTT. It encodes CASSPPLAGTGTEAFF.

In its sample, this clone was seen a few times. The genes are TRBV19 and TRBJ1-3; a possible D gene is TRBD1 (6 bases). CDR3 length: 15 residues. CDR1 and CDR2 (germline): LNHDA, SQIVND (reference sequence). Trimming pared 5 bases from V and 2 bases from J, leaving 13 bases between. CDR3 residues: CASSAGAGAGNTIYF. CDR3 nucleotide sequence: TGTGCCAGTAGTGCAGGGGCAGGGGCTGGAAACACCATATATTTT. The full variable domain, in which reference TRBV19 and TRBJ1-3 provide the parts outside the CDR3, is DGGITQSPKYLFRKEGQNVTLSCEQNLNHDAMYWYRQDPGQGLRLIYYSQIVNDFQKGDIAEGYSVSREKKESFPLTVTSAQKNPTAFYLCASSAGAGAGNTIYFGEGSWLTVV.

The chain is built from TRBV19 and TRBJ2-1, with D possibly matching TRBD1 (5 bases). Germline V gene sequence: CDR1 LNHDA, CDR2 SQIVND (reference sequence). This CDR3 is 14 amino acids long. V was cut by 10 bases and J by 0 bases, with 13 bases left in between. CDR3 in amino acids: CATSDSVSYNEQFF. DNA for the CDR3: TGTGCCACTTCCGACAGCGTCTCCTACAATGAGCAGTTCTTC.